Included here is one T cell receptor (beta chain) sequence, with context. No cognate antigen has been identified for it. Base qualities are missing; no much larger clone stands one base away. Genomic DNA was isolated from the sorted cells so that the TCRbeta CDR3 region could be sequenced. The immunoSEQ Assay was used for sequencing of TCRbeta CDR3 regions. Held by TCRdb, this immuneACCESS table contains in-frame sequences only and omits some clones. Under half of the omission traces to an unresolved V gene where checked; the cause of the rest is unknown. The sample has under 150,000 clones on record, more than 80% of them singletons. Around 0.57% of the sample rests with the top ten. The trial excluded patients who had a history of autoimmune disease or were on systemic immunosuppression. In every dose cohort, peripheral blood was drawn for TCR sequencing at baseline, cycle 4 day 1, and cycle 7 day 1. Samples came from an open-label, multicenter, first-in-human phase I dose-escalation trial of ivuxolimab. Adults with locally advanced or metastatic head and neck squamous cell, hepatocellular, melanoma or renal cell carcinoma were enrolled in the trial. Before TCR sequencing, CD4+ T cells and CD8+ T cells from peripheral blood were sorted into separate populations.

This record comes from a study of OX40 agonist ivuxolimab in advanced cancers. Some background on the complete study: Ivuxolimab, which targeted the costimulatory receptor OX40 (CD134), was an agonistic, fully human IgG2 monoclonal antibody. A male proportion of approximately 83% and a mean age of roughly 55 years, ranging from roughly 23 to 80, were recorded for the dose-escalation cohort. Peripheral TCRbeta sequencing was intended to test whether TCR sequence diversity was altered and clonal T-cell expansion was caused by ivuxolimab. Intravenous ivuxolimab was administered to patients every 2 weeks at six dose levels: 0.01, 0.1, 0.3, 1.5, 3 and 10 mg/kg. Among the roughly 52 dose-escalation patients, around 20 had hepatocellular carcinoma, about 15 melanoma, 9 renal cell carcinoma and 9 head and neck cancer. The paper reports the monotherapy dose-escalation portion (N of about 51 patients) of the phase I ivuxolimab trial. Partial responses occurred in three dose-escalation patients: two with cutaneous melanoma and one with hepatocellular carcinoma. Patients were allowed to have had prior anti-PD-1, anti-PD-L1 or anti-CTLA-4 therapy, and approximately 37% of the dose-escalation patients had been treated with checkpoint inhibitors.

Results and caveats for the whole study, not just this receptor: The antigen specificity of the clonally expanded peripheral T cells was not determined. Clonal expansion of both CD4+ and CD8+ blood T cells was observed from baseline to week 6 at doses 0.1 to 3.0 mg/kg. Low levels of normalized T-cell clonal expansion were also seen in some patients who did not respond. Partial responders in the 0.1-3.0 mg/kg groups had among the lowest normalized peripheral clonal expansion, especially among CD8+ T cells. After ivuxolimab, expanded clones were on average more numerous among CD8+ T cells than among CD4+ T cells.

The sequencing here drew on CD4+ or CD8+ T cells sorted from blood, taken in a trial of the OX40 agonist ivuxolimab. This receptor was taken from an adult with an advanced solid tumor such as melanoma, head and neck, liver or kidney cancer.

The CDR3 protein: CASSLSSGGAGYEQFF. The DNA is as follows: TGTGCCAGCAGTTTATCAAGCGGGGGGGCAGGGTATGAGCAGTTCTTC. The chain employs TRBV27 and TRBJ2-1, and TRBD2 aligns with 10 junction nucleotides. The germline V gene (reference sequence) sets CDR1 to MNHEY and CDR2 to SMNVEV. From V the trimming removes 0 bases and from J it removes 8 bases, while the gene matches leave 7 bases of the junction unaccounted for. Inclusive of the bounding cysteine and phenylalanine, the CDR3 is 16 residues long. Solely the CDR3 DNA is kept, with 48 bases framed from the first base.